The 25 T cell receptor beta chains below all came from one sample that was sequenced in a study of neoadjuvant anti-PD-1 for oral cavity cancer. Time point defined: after neoadjuvant nivolumab, at surgical resection. Clones were sequenced by immunoSEQ multiplex PCR, and TCRdb holds only the in-frame ones, with some missing. The sample includes approximately 13,000 clones, roughly two thirds of them seen just once. The source material was PBMCs, sampled after nivolumab (anti-PD-1) treatment. The receptor set was obtained from a person between 40 and 79 years old with oral cavity squamous cell carcinoma.

The count of this clone is one. V usage is TRBV6-5 and J usage is TRBJ2-3, with D perhaps matching TRBD1 (5 bases). Germline V gene sequence: CDR1 MNHEY, CDR2 SVGAGI. The CDR3 is 15 amino acids. V was clipped by 4 bases and J by 6 bases, with 17 bases between them. The CDR3 loop is CASSSFDGWGDTQYF. The DNA for the CDR3 is TGTGCCAGCAGTTCTTTTGATGGGTGGGGCGATACGCAGTATTTT.

This chain connects TRBV27 to TRBJ2-7; the D is unclear. The CDR3 is 16 amino acids. The V end was cut by 4 bases, the J end by 4 bases, with 20 bases between. Per the germline V gene, CDR1 is MNHEY and CDR2 is SMNVEV (reference sequence). The chain's CDR3 is CASSSRDGPTKYEQYF. CDR3 nucleotides: TGTGCCAGCAGTTCCCGTGACGGCCCTACTAAATACGAGCAGTACTTC.

V and J are TRBV7-9 and TRBJ2-7; D is unresolved. The CDR3 totals 14 residues. Per the germline V gene, CDR1 is SEHNR and CDR2 is FQNEAQ (reference sequence). Trimming left V 0 bases short and J 5 bases short, with 11 bases between. CDR3 in amino acids: CASSLAGRPNEQYF. CDR3 DNA sequence: TGTGCCAGCAGCTTAGCCGGGCGGCCCAACGAGCAGTACTTC.

V and J are TRBV6-1 and TRBJ1-4, with D perhaps TRBD1 (6 bases). Germline CDR1 is MNHNS and CDR2 is SASEGT. The CDR3 spans 14 residues. V was trimmed by 10 bases and J by 3 bases, leaving 15 bases between them. The CDR3 region has the DNA TGTGCCATCACTCCGCGGACAGCTAATGAAAAACTGTTTTTT. The encoded protein is CAITPRTANEKLFF.

This clone was observed a few times. V is TRBV28 and J is TRBJ1-5; maybe TRBD1 (5 bases). The CDR3 runs 13 residues. Trimming shortened V by 6 bases and J by 6 bases, and 12 bases separated the two germline ends. Per germline, CDR1 MDHEN and CDR2 SYDVKM. The CDR3 sequence is CASSPLDSQPQHF. The CDR3 nucleotides are TGTGCCAGCAGCCCCCTTGACAGTCAGCCCCAGCATTTT.

This chain connects TRBV9 to TRBJ1-2, with unresolved D. CDR3 size: 14 residues. Trimming pared 0 bases from V and 9 bases from J, leaving 15 bases between. The V gene's germline CDR1 is SGDLS and CDR2 YYNGEE. The CDR3 DNA sequence: TGTGCCAGCAGCGTAGAAGGAACAAAGCTAAGCTACACCTTC. Its translation is CASSVEGTKLSYTF. Filled out from reference TRBV9 and TRBJ1-2, the complete variable domain reads DSGVTQTPKHLITATGQRVTLRCSPRSGDLSVYWYQQSLDQGLQFLIQYYNGEERAKGNILERFSAQQFPDLHSELNLSSLELGDSALYFCASSVEGTKLSYTFGSGTRLTVV.

As to this clone: The junction and the germline gene differ at one end; a read error may be behind it. V gene TRBV6-1 combines with J gene TRBJ2-7; D not certain. The germline V gene has CDR1 MNHNS and CDR2 SASEGT. The CDR3 contains 14 residues. The CDR3 region has the DNA TGTGCCAGCAGTGAAGGGGATAGGGTATACGAGCAGTGCTTC. Its protein product is CASSEGDRVYEQCF.

CDR3 region: CASSVSPDRAYEQYF. CDR3 DNA sequence: TGTGCCAGCAGTGTTAGCCCGGACAGGGCCTACGAGCAGTACTTC. V is TRBV9 and J is TRBJ2-7; 8 nucleotides match TRBD1. The CDR3 sequence is 15 residues long. After removal of 5 bases from V and 2 bases from J, the junction contained 9 bases not matched to a gene. CDR1 is SGDLS and CDR2 is YYNGEE in the germline V gene.

The chain joins TRBV7-2 to TRBJ2-5, with 13 bases identical to TRBD2. V gave up 5 bases and J gave up 5 bases; unmatched junction bases: 11. This CDR3 has 17 amino acids. The germline CDR1 and CDR2 sequences are SGHTA and FQGNSA. The CDR3 region is CASSPTGTSGVGETQYF. The CDR3 nucleotides read TGTGCCAGCAGCCCTACGGGGACTAGCGGGGTGGGGGAGACCCAGTACTTC.

The gene calls are TRBV4-1 and TRBJ2-5; TRBD1 is a possible D gene (6 bases). The ends were cut back, 1 base at V and 0 bases at J, with 9 bases in the middle. CDR3 size: 15 residues. Per the germline V gene, CDR1 is MGHRA and CDR2 is YSYEKL. CDR3 in amino acids: CASSQAGQNQETQYF. In DNA, the CDR3 is TGCGCCAGCAGCCAAGCCGGACAGAACCAAGAGACCCAGTACTTC.

The chain joins TRBV29-1 to TRBJ2-3, with 7 bases matching TRBD2. Germline CDR1 SQVTM, CDR2 ANQGSEA. The J segment lost 4 bases and the V segment lost 3 bases, leaving 4 bases of the junction unmatched. This CDR3 region has 13 residues. CDR3: CSVESLAADTQYF. In DNA, the CDR3 is TGCAGCGTTGAGTCCCTAGCGGCAGATACGCAGTATTTT.

The CDR3 is CASSLGLGSDEQFF. The CDR3 DNA reads TGCGCCAGCAGCTTGGGCCTAGGGTCCGATGAGCAGTTCTTC. This rearrangement joins TRBV5-1 to TRBJ2-1; D gene ambiguous. Trimming pared 0 bases from V and 8 bases from J, leaving 12 bases between. CDR3 length equals 14 residues. From germline, CDR1 is SGHRS and CDR2 YFSETQ. Based on the CDR3 plus reference TRBV5-1 and TRBJ2-1, the full variable domain is KAGVTQTPRYLIKTRGQQVTLSCSPISGHRSVSWYQQTPGQGLQFLFEYFSETQRNKGNFPGRFSGRQFSNSRSEMNVSTLELGDSALYLCASSLGLGSDEQFFGPGTRLTVL.

The chain employs TRBV6-1 and TRBJ1-4, with a possible D match to TRBD1 (6 bases). This CDR3 comprises 14 residues. V lost 7 bases and J 2 bases, leaving 11 bases between the germline ends. Per germline, CDR1 MNHNS and CDR2 SASEGT. The CDR3 sequence: CASTGGQTNEKLFF. The CDR3 bases are TGTGCCAGCACTGGCGGACAGACTAATGAAAAACTGTTTTTT.

The chain joins TRBV27 to TRBJ1-4, with D unclear. With 4 bases removed from V and 2 bases from J, the gap between germline ends came to 11 bases. The germline V gene encodes CDR1 MNHEY and CDR2 SMNVEV (reference sequence). The CDR3 runs to 15 residues. This CDR3 is CASSSRAGTNEKLFF. The DNA of the CDR3 is TGTGCCAGCAGTTCTCGGGCCGGGACTAATGAAAAACTGTTTTTT.

The V gene is TRBV5-1, the J gene TRBJ1-1, with TRBD1 identical over 7 bases. The germline V gene encodes CDR1 SGHRS and CDR2 YFSETQ. The CDR3 is 16 residues long. J was trimmed by 6 bases and V by 0 bases; bases with no gene match: 11. The DNA of the CDR3 is TGCGCCAGCAGCTTGGCCATTAGGGCAGGGGGGTCTGAAGCTTTCTTT. This translates into CASSLAIRAGGSEAFF.

This chain connects TRBV27 to TRBJ1-4; 7 positions agree with TRBD1. This CDR3 region has 13 residues. J gave up 8 bases and V 10 bases, and 10 bases lay outside the gene matches. Germline CDR1 reads MNHEY; CDR2 reads SMNVEV (reference sequence). The chain's CDR3 is CATLDRVNEKLFF. DNA for the CDR3: TGTGCCACCCTCGACAGGGTAAACGAAAAACTGTTTTTT.

The chain joins TRBV9 to TRBJ2-3, with D perhaps matching TRBD2 (6 bases). The germline gives CDR1 SGDLS, CDR2 YYNGEE. The CDR3 spans 16 residues. V was shortened by 0 bases and J by 2 bases, with 13 bases between the two germline ends. This CDR3 is CASSVAGVGVTDTQYF. The CDR3 DNA sequence: TGTGCCAGCAGCGTAGCGGGAGTTGGGGTCACAGATACGCAGTATTTT. The whole variable domain, remainder taken from reference TRBV9 and TRBJ2-3, is DSGVTQTPKHLITATGQRVTLRCSPRSGDLSVYWYQQSLDQGLQFLIQYYNGEERAKGNILERFSAQQFPDLHSELNLSSLELGDSALYFCASSVAGVGVTDTQYFGPGTRLTVL.

As DNA, the CDR3 is TGTGCCAGCAGTTACTCAGGGCAGGGGGTACGAACGCAGTATTTT. Its translation is CASSYSGQGVRTQYF. V usage is TRBV6-5 and J usage is TRBJ2-3; the match to TRBD1 covers 7 bases. Looked up from germline, CDR1 is MNHEY and CDR2 is SVGAGI. After removal of 0 bases from V and 9 bases from J, the junction contained 9 bases not matched to a gene. This CDR3 has 15 residues.

The chain recombines TRBV9 with TRBJ2-1; TRBD1 matches 8 bases. Looked up from germline, CDR1 is SGDLS and CDR2 is YYNGEE. CDR3 length: 15 residues. Losses at the gene ends were 3 bases for V and 2 bases for J; bases not matched to a gene: 4. The CDR3 DNA sequence: TGTGCCAGCAGCGACGGACAGGGCACCTACAATGAGCAGTTCTTC. Translation: CASSDGQGTYNEQFF.

V and J are TRBV27 and TRBJ2-7, with a tentative D call TRBD2 (5 bases). The CDR3 totals 14 residues. The germline gives CDR1 MNHEY, CDR2 SMNVEV (reference sequence). Trimming removed 2 bases at V and 3 bases at J, with 11 bases between. CDR3 bases: TGTGCCAGCAGTTTAGGGCGGGTAGACTACGAGCAGTACTTC. It yields the protein CASSLGRVDYEQYF.

This clone was found a few times. CDR3 region: CASSQVATAGGDTQYF. In DNA form, the CDR3 reads TGCGCCAGCAGCCAAGTAGCGACCGCTGGGGGAGATACGCAGTATTTT. The V gene is TRBV4-1, the J gene TRBJ2-3; the D gene could be TRBD1 or TRBD2 (5 bases each). Trimming pared 1 base from V and 5 bases from J, leaving 16 bases between. The V gene's germline CDR1 is MGHRA and CDR2 YSYEKL. The CDR3 is 16 amino acids.

The table lists this clone with a few counts. This chain connects TRBV4-1 to TRBJ2-2, with 10 bases lining up with TRBD2. The germline gives CDR1 MGHRA, CDR2 YSYEKL. The CDR3 runs 17 residues. V was pared by 0 bases and J by 5 bases, with 6 bases of the junction left unmatched. The DNA for the CDR3 is TGCGCCAGCAGCCAAGATAGAACAGCGGGAGGGACCGGGGAGCTGTTTTTT. This codes for CASSQDRTAGGTGELFF.

This rearrangement joins TRBV27 to TRBJ2-1, with D hard to call. The V end lost 11 bases, the J end lost 3 bases, and 8 bases lay between the germline ends. This CDR3 has 11 residues. Germline V gene data show CDR1 as MNHEY and CDR2 as SMNVEV (reference sequence). The CDR3 reads CAPHYYNEQFF. CDR3 bases: TGTGCCCCCCACTACTACAATGAGCAGTTCTTC.

This clone was recorded a few times. The V and J genes are TRBV5-1 and TRBJ2-1; tentatively, D is TRBD1 (6 bases). CDR3 length: 18 residues. Germline CDR1 and CDR2: SGHRS and YFSETQ. Trimming pared 0 bases from V and 2 bases from J, leaving 18 bases between. As DNA, the CDR3 is TGCGCCAGCAGCTTGGAAGTGGCCGAGGACAGTCCCTACAATGAGCAGTTCTTC. This codes for CASSLEVAEDSPYNEQFF.

V is TRBV6-1 and J is TRBJ1-1; D call uncertain. Germline V gene data show CDR1 as MNHNS and CDR2 as SASEGT. V was clipped by 8 bases and J by 2 bases, with 9 bases between them. This CDR3 spans 12 amino acids. The CDR3 here is CASAPQNTEAFF. In DNA form, the CDR3 reads TGTGCCAGCGCTCCCCAAAACACTGAAGCTTTCTTT.